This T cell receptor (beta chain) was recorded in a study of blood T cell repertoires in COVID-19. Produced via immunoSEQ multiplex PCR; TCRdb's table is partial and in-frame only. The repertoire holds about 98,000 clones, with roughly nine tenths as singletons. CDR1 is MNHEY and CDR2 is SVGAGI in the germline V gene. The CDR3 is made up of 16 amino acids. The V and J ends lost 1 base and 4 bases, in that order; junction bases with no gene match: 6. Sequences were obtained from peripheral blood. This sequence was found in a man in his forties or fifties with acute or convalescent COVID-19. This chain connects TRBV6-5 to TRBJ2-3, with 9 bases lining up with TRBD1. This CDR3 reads CASSYLSGQGSDTQYF. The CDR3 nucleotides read TGTGCCAGCAGTTACTTATCGGGACAGGGTTCAGATACGCAGTATTTT.